Presented here are 26 T cell receptor beta chains from one specimen sequenced in a study of blood T cell repertoires in COVID-19 (TCRdb year 2020). Library generation was performed with the immunoSEQ multiplex PCR assay. TCRdb limited this immuneACCESS table to in-frame rearrangements with V and J called. A share of clones is missing; checked studies link under half to unresolved V genes, and the rest is unexplained. Recorded for this sample are about 390,000 clones; more than 75% of them occurred a single time. The top ten hold roughly a tenth of the sample. Sequences were obtained from PBMCs or T cells enriched from blood (not recorded which). The receptors derive from a woman between 50 and 59 years old who had recovered from COVID-19.

This clone was recorded only once. This rearrangement joins TRBV2 to TRBJ2-3; a weak D match, TRBD2 (6 bases). Germline CDR1 and CDR2: SNHLY and FYNNEI. There are 17 residues in the CDR3. Trimming shortened V by 0 bases and J by 6 bases, and 19 bases separated the two germline ends. This chain's CDR3 is CASSEATGTDGGDTQYF. The CDR3 nucleotides are TGTGCCAGCAGTGAAGCTACCGGGACCGACGGAGGGGATACGCAGTATTTT.

This clone has more than one count but fewer than ten. V gene TRBV6-5 combines with J gene TRBJ2-5; a possible D gene is TRBD2 (6 bases). There are 15 residues in the CDR3. Trimming removed 0 bases from V and 4 bases from J, with 12 bases in between. Germline assignment: CDR1 MNHEY and CDR2 SVGAGI. DNA of the CDR3: TGTGCCAGCAGTTACTCGAGTTTGGGGGGAGAGACCCAGTACTTC. Its protein product is CASSYSSLGGETQYF.

In this sample, this clone turned up a few times. V and J are TRBV5-6 and TRBJ1-1, with a possible D match to TRBD1 (5 bases). There are 16 residues in the CDR3. CDR1 and CDR2 from the germline V gene are SGHDT and YYEEEE. V dropped 0 bases and J dropped 7 bases, with 19 bases sitting between them. The CDR3 spells CASSLVSWAGEYEAFF. The CDR3 DNA reads TGTGCCAGCAGCTTGGTTTCATGGGCGGGGGAGTATGAAGCTTTCTTT.

This clone was seen a few times. The chain is built from TRBV10-2 and TRBJ2-1, with 8 bases aligning to TRBD1. CDR1 is WSHSY, CDR2 SAAADI, per germline. V gave up 1 base and J gave up 7 bases; unmatched junction bases: 6. The CDR3 totals 15 residues. CDR3 DNA: TGCGCCAGCAGTGAGTGGCAGGGGGCGCGGAATGAGCAGTTCTTC. Translating it yields CASSEWQGARNEQFF.

The chain has TRBV28 and TRBJ1-2; D possibly corresponds to TRBD1 (5 bases). CDR1 and CDR2 (germline): MDHEN, SYDVKM. CDR3 length: 13 amino acids. V dropped 3 bases and J dropped 8 bases, with 13 bases sitting between them. CDR3 loop: CASSLAGSDGYTF. In nucleotides, the CDR3 is TGTGCCAGCAGTTTGGCAGGGTCTGACGGCTACACCTTC.

V usage is TRBV7-8 and J usage is TRBJ1-1, with D possibly being TRBD1 (6 bases). The CDR3 covers 17 residues. From germline, CDR1 is SGHVS and CDR2 FQNEAQ. Trimming pared 3 bases from V and 3 bases from J, leaving 20 bases between. The CDR3 loop is CASSFLSDTKGDTEAFF. CDR3 in DNA: TGTGCCAGCAGCTTCTTGAGTGACACCAAGGGGGACACTGAAGCTTTCTTT.

The chain couples TRBV1 to TRBJ1-2; TRBD1 was called by the table and not checked on the DNA. TRBV1 is termed a pseudogene. The CDR3 consists of 15 residues. Here the CDR3 DNA reads TGCACCAGCAGCAGGCCGGGACAGGGGGACTATGGCTACACCTTC. Protein: CTSSRPGQGDYGYTF.

This chain joins TRBV6-5 and TRBJ1-1; 7 bases fit TRBD1. The J segment lost 3 bases and the V segment lost 10 bases, leaving 5 bases of the junction unmatched. CDR3 length: 12 residues. Germline V CDR1 and CDR2: MNHEY, SVGAGI. The CDR3 coding sequence is TGTGCCACCGACAGGGCCTACACTGAAGCTTTCTTT. Encoded protein: CATDRAYTEAFF.

CDR3 bases: TGCGCCAGCAGAGGACAGGGACTTGGAAACACCATATATTTT. Translating gives CASRGQGLGNTIYF. The V and J genes are TRBV4-1 and TRBJ1-3; 8 bases line up with TRBD1. This CDR3 is 14 amino acids long. V shed 6 bases, J shed 3 bases, and the junction held 4 bases outside the gene matches. Germline V gene lookup returns CDR1 MGHRA and CDR2 YSYEKL.

The V call is TRBV9, the J call TRBJ1-6; 7 bases align to TRBD1. This CDR3 region has 15 residues. Germline V CDR1 and CDR2: SGDLS, YYNGEE. Trimming at V came to 3 bases and at J to 5 bases, leaving 5 bases not matched to a gene. The CDR3: CASSGPGQNNSPLHF. The CDR3 nucleotides are TGTGCCAGCAGCGGCCCGGGACAGAATAATTCACCCCTCCACTTT. Drawing the rest from reference TRBV9 and TRBJ1-6, the complete variable domain is DSGVTQTPKHLITATGQRVTLRCSPRSGDLSVYWYQQSLDQGLQFLIQYYNGEERAKGNILERFSAQQFPDLHSELNLSSLELGDSALYFCASSGPGQNNSPLHFGNGTRLTVT.

The chain joins TRBV11-2 to TRBJ1-2; D gene ambiguous. The CDR3 extends over 12 amino acids. The germline CDR1 and CDR2 sequences are SGHAT and FQNNGV. V was pared by 5 bases and J by 8 bases, with 12 bases between. CDR3 DNA: TGTGCCAGCAGCAACATGCCAGGAGGCTACACCTTC. Translating gives CASSNMPGGYTF.

The chain carries TRBV7-8 and TRBJ1-1, with a possible D match to TRBD1 (5 bases). V was shortened by 5 bases and J by 3 bases, with 10 bases between the two germline ends. Germline assignment: CDR1 SGHVS and CDR2 FQNEAQ. CDR3 size: 13 residues. Here the CDR3 DNA reads TGTGCCAGCAGCCCCAGGGCGGACACTGAAGCTTTCTTT. Protein product: CASSPRADTEAFF. Complete variable domain (other parts from reference TRBV7-8 and TRBJ1-1): GAGVSQSPRYKVAKRGQDVALRCDPISGHVSLFWYQQALGQGPEFLTYFQNEAQLDKSGLPSDRFFAERPEGSVSTLKIQRTQQEDSAVYLCASSPRADTEAFFGQGTRLTVV.

The rearrangement joins TRBV20-1 to TRBJ1-1, with TRBD1 identical over 7 bases. The CDR3 is 11 amino acids. CDR1 is DFQATT, CDR2 SNEGSKA, per germline (reference sequence). Trimming removed 4 bases from V and 5 bases from J; junction bases left unmatched: 1. The CDR3 coding sequence is TGCAGTGCTACAGGGGGGACTGAAGCTTTCTTT. Protein: CSATGGTEAFF.

A single count supports this clone. The chain carries TRBV2 and TRBJ2-7; 12 bases are a match to TRBD2. The V and J ends lost 3 bases and 7 bases, in that order; junction bases with no gene match: 7. Germline values: CDR1 SNHLY, CDR2 FYNNEI. The CDR3 sequence is 15 residues long. The CDR3 region is CASSESLAGGVEQYF. CDR3 coding DNA: TGTGCCAGCAGTGAGTCACTAGCGGGGGGTGTTGAGCAGTACTTC.

The rearrangement uses TRBV12-1 and TRBJ1-5; the table's D call of TRBD1 was not tested on the DNA. TRBV12-1 is a documented pseudogene. The CDR3 runs to 15 residues. The CDR3 region is CASSSPGQPDQPQHF. In DNA, the CDR3 is TGTGCCAGCAGCTCTCCGGGACAGCCGGATCAGCCCCAGCATTTT.

The chain carries TRBV12-3 or TRBV12-4 and TRBJ1-1, with D unresolved. Deletions cut 4 bases from V and 2 bases from J, with 8 bases between. The CDR3 covers 13 residues. CDR3 sequence (DNA): TGTGCCAGCAGTTCCCGCAGAAACACTGAAGCTTTCTTT. Residues: CASSSRRNTEAFF.

The chain is built from TRBV28 and TRBJ1-4; no clear D. The germline V gene encodes CDR1 MDHEN and CDR2 SYDVKM. The CDR3 extends over 15 amino acids. V was pared by 7 bases and J by 0 bases, with 12 bases between. This CDR3 reads CASKEGSATNEKLFF. The CDR3 DNA sequence: TGTGCCAGCAAAGAGGGCTCCGCAACTAATGAAAAACTGTTTTTT. Using reference TRBV28 and TRBJ1-4 for the parts outside the CDR3, the full variable domain is DVKVTQSSRYLVKRTGEKVFLECVQDMDHENMFWYRQDPGLGLRLIYFSYDVKMKEKGDIPEGYSVSREKKERFSLILESASTNQTSMYLCASKEGSATNEKLFFGSGTQLSVL.

This chain uses TRBV10-3 with TRBJ1-2, with D possibly being TRBD1 (6 bases). In germline, CDR1 is ENHRY, CDR2 SYGVKD. The ends were cut back, 9 bases at V and 7 bases at J, with 21 bases in the middle. This CDR3 has 14 amino acids. CDR3 protein: CAMTTPGHHPGYTF. The CDR3 nucleotides are TGTGCCATGACGACCCCGGGACATCATCCTGGCTACACCTTC.

The chain carries TRBV6-5 and TRBJ2-6; tentatively, D is TRBD1 (7 bases). Germline loops: CDR1 MNHEY, CDR2 SVGAGI. Between the trimmed V and J ends, which lost 7 bases and 2 bases, there was a span of 12 bases. The CDR3 is made up of 15 amino acids. The CDR3 DNA reads as TGTGCCAGCATGGAGGGGGCGGCTGGGGCCAACGTCCTGACTTTC. Its translation is CASMEGAAGANVLTF.

The chain has TRBV24-1 and TRBJ2-1, with TRBD2 matching over 8 bases. There are 15 residues in the CDR3. V dropped 10 bases and J dropped 0; count of bases not matched to a gene: 7. CDR1 and CDR2 from the germline V gene are KGHDR and SFDVKD. CDR3 sequence (DNA): TGTGCCACTAGAACGGGGGGGGCCTCCTACAATGAGCAGTTCTTC. Translation gives CATRTGGASYNEQFF.

This clone was detected once. The V gene is TRBV28, the J gene TRBJ1-1; 9 positions match TRBD1. CDR1 is MDHEN and CDR2 is SYDVKM in the germline V gene. With 6 bases clipped from V and 4 bases from J, the junction kept 12 bases outside the gene matches. This CDR3 region has 16 residues. CDR3: CASRAGQGRSGTEAFF. The CDR3 coding sequence is TGTGCCAGCAGAGCGGGACAGGGTCGTAGTGGCACTGAAGCTTTCTTT.

The chain is built from TRBV18 and TRBJ1-6, with TRBD1 matching 9 bases. This CDR3 has 17 amino acids. Germline V CDR1 and CDR2: KGHSH, LQKENI. Losses at the gene ends were 1 base for V and 7 bases for J; bases not matched to a gene: 8. The DNA of the CDR3 is TGTGCCAGCTCACCACGGGGACAGGGAAGAGGGAATTCACCCCTCCACTTT. Translation gives CASSPRGQGRGNSPLHF.

The chain links TRBV21-1 to TRBJ1-5; whether TRBD1, the table's D call, matches the DNA was not checked. TRBV21-1 is a pseudogene segment. This CDR3 is built from 14 residues. CDR3 coding DNA: TGTGCCAGCAGCGAAAACAGGGTGGGCAAGCCCCAGCATTTT. Translated: CASSENRVGKPQHF.

V is TRBV5-5 and J is TRBJ1-4; possible D gene TRBD1, 6 bases. CDR1 and CDR2 (germline): SGHKS, YYEKEE (reference sequence). V was shortened by 7 bases and J by 2 bases, with 6 bases between the two germline ends. The CDR3 spans 12 residues. Here the CDR3 reads CASGGTNEKLFF. CDR3 bases: TGTGCCAGCGGGGGCACTAATGAAAAACTGTTTTTT.

The genes are TRBV5-1 and TRBJ2-1; 11 positions match TRBD1. This CDR3 is 15 amino acids long. V lost 4 bases and J lost 5; bases outside the gene matches: 5. From germline, CDR1 is SGHRS and CDR2 YFSETQ. This CDR3 reads CASSVGQGAHNEQFF. The CDR3 DNA follows: TGCGCCAGCAGCGTAGGACAGGGGGCCCACAATGAGCAGTTCTTC.

V usage is TRBV19 and J usage is TRBJ1-4; possibly TRBD1 for D (5 bases). Germline V lookup: CDR1 LNHDA, CDR2 SQIVND (reference sequence). Trimming removed 5 bases from V and 7 bases from J, with 11 bases in between. The CDR3 has 13 amino acids. CDR3: CASSWQGGEKLFF. CDR3 nucleotide sequence: TGTGCCAGTAGTTGGCAGGGAGGTGAAAAACTGTTTTTT.